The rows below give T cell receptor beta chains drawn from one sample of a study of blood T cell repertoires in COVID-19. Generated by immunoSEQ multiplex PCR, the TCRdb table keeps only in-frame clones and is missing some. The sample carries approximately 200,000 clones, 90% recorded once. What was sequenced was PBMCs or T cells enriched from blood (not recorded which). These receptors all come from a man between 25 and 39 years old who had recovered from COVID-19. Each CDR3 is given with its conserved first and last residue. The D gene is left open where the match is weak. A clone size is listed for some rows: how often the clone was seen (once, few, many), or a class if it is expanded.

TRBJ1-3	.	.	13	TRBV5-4	TGTGCCAGCAGTCGCGACAGGGGAAACACCATATATTTT	CASSRDRGNTIYF
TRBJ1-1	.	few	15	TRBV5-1	TGCGCCAGCAGCTTGGAGTGGGGCATCAACACTGAAGCTTTCTTT	CASSLEWGINTEAFF
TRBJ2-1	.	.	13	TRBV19	TGTGCCAGTAGTATTGGGCTCTACAATGAGCAGTTCTTC	CASSIGLYNEQFF
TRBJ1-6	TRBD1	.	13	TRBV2	TGTGCCAGCAGGACAGGGGGAAATTCACCCCTCCACTTT	CASRTGGNSPLHF
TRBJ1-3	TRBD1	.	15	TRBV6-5	TGTGCCAGCACCAGGGACAGGGGGTATGGAAACACCATATATTTT	CASTRDRGYGNTIYF
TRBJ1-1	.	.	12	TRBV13	TGTGCCAGCAGCTTAGGACTAAATGAAGCTTTCTTT	CASSLGLNEAFF
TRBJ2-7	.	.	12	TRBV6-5	TGTGCCAGCAGTTACCCAGGGGACGAGCAGTACTTC	CASSYPGDEQYF
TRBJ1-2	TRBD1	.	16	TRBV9	TGTGCCAGCAGCCTCACCGGGACAGGGGACCACTATGGCTACACCTTC	CASSLTGTGDHYGYTF
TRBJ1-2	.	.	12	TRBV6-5	TGTGCCAGCAGCCAGTTGAGGGAGGGCTACACCTTC	CASSQLREGYTF
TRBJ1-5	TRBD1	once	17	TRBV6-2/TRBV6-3	TGTGCCAGCAGTTACGAAACAGGGGTAGGCTTCAATCAGCCCCAGCATTTT	CASSYETGVGFNQPQHF
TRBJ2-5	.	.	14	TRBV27	TGTGCCAGCAGTTTAGAGAGCACCGGGGAGACCCAGTACTTC	CASSLESTGETQYF
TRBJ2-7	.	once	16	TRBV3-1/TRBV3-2	TGTGCCAGCAGCCAAGATACGCAGGGGCCAACCTACGAGCAGTACTTC	CASSQDTQGPTYEQYF
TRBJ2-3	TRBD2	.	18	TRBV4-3	TGCGCCAGCAGCCAAGATTTGTGGCGGACTAGCGGCACAGATACGCAGTATTTT	CASSQDLWRTSGTDTQYF
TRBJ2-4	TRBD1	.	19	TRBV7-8	TGTGCCAGCAGCTCGAAACCTCGGGACAGGGGGCCGGTCAAAAACATTCAGTACTTC	CASSSKPRDRGPVKNIQYF
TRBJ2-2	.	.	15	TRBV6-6	TGTGCCAGCAGCACGGACGGGGGTTGGACCGGGGAGCTGTTTTTT	CASSTDGGWTGELFF
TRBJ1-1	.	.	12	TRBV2	TGTGCCAGCAGTGACCTAGGCCCTGAAGCTTTCTTT	CASSDLGPEAFF
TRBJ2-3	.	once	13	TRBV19	TGTGCCAGTAAAGAGCGGCCCACAGATACGCAGTATTTT	CASKERPTDTQYF